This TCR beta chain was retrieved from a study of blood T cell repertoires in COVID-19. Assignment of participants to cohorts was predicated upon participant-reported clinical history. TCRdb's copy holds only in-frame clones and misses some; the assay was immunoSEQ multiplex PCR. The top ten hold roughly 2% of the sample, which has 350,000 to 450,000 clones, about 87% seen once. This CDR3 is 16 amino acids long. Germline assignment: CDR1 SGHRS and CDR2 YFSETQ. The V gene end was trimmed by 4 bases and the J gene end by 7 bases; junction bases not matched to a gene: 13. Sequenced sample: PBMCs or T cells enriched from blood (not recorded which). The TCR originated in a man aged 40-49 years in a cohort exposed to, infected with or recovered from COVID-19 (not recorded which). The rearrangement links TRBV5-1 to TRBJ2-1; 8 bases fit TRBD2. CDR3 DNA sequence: TGCGCCAGCAGCCCCGGACTAGCCCTTGTGGAGAATGAGCAGTTCTTC. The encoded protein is CASSPGLALVENEQFF. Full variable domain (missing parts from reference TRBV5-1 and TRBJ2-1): KAGVTQTPRYLIKTRGQQVTLSCSPISGHRSVSWYQQTPGQGLQFLFEYFSETQRNKGNFPGRFSGRQFSNSRSEMNVSTLELGDSALYLCASSPGLALVENEQFFGPGTRLTVL.